This TCR beta chain originates from a study of shared clonotypes between healthy human individuals. Naive CD8 cells, CD45RO-negative and positively selected for CCR7, excluded terminally differentiated effector memory CD45RA+ cells. This CDR3 is 14 amino acids long. Between the trimmed V and J ends, which lost 3 bases and 1 base, there was a span of 13 bases. Germline V gene sequence: CDR1 SQVTM, CDR2 ANQGSEA. Method: immunoSEQ multiplex PCR; TCRdb's copy keeps in-frame clones and lacks some. The data contain 450,000 to 700,000 clones, 95% of them singletons. This TCR came from a woman between 25 and 40 years old in good health. Sample: naive CD8+ T cells sorted from blood. The chain recombines TRBV29-1 with TRBJ2-7; TRBD1 might be the D (5 bases). The chain's CDR3 is CSVEDAGQSYEQYF. The CDR3 coding sequence is TGCAGCGTTGAGGACGCAGGGCAGTCCTACGAGCAGTACTTC.